Each of the 29 T cell receptor beta chains below was sequenced from the same sample in a study of CD8 T cells in ankylosing spondylitis. These receptors have no known antigen. TCRdb redid the calling of the 5' RACE reads with MiXCR, one entry per CDR3 protein. The sample shows about 440,000 distinct CDR3 sequences, 17% of them seen only once. Study conclusions and caveats: What seemed typical of ankylosing spondylitis blood was a TCR beta motif built from roughly 8 highly homologous variants.

The sample consisted of blood, either unsorted or a sorted T cell fraction (not recorded which). The receptor source for this set is a male donor with ankylosing spondylitis.

This chain uses TRBV4-2 with TRBJ1-4; no clear D gene. Germline V gives CDR1 LGHNA, CDR2 YNFKEQ. V lost 0 bases, J lost 4 bases, and 9 bases lay in between. This CDR3 contains 15 residues. CDR3 sequence reads: CASSQEYAYNEKLFF. The CDR3 DNA reads as TGTGCCAGCAGCCAAGAGTACGCCTATAATGAAAAACTGTTTTTT.

This clonotype was observed a few times. The genes are TRBV7-8 and TRBJ1-1; TRBD1 might be the D (6 bases). CDR3 length equals 15 residues. The germline gives CDR1 SGHVS, CDR2 FQNEAQ. V was trimmed by 5 bases and J by 2 bases, leaving 15 bases between them. The CDR3 is CASSPRDTFNTEAFF. CDR3 nucleotides: TGTGCCAGCAGCCCCCGGGACACCTTCAACACTGAAGCTTTCTTT.

CDR3 sequence: CASSLSSSGNTIYF. The CDR3 nucleotides are TGCGCCAGCAGCTTAAGCTCCTCTGGAAACACCATATATTTT. The J gene is TRBJ1-3, the V gene TRBV5-1; D gene unclear. Germline V CDR1 and CDR2: SGHRS, YFSETQ. This CDR3 region has 14 residues. V lost 2 bases, J lost 0 bases, and 6 bases lay in between. The whole variable domain, remainder taken from reference TRBV5-1 and TRBJ1-3, is KAGVTQTPRYLIKTRGQQVTLSCSPISGHRSVSWYQQTPGQGLQFLFEYFSETQRNKGNFPGRFSGRQFSNSRSEMNVSTLELGDSALYLCASSLSSSGNTIYFGEGSWLTVV.

There are many counts of this clonotype. The rearrangement links TRBV5-1 to TRBJ2-1; TRBD1 matches 8 bases. V lost 3 bases and J lost 6; bases outside the gene matches: 5. Germline V gives CDR1 SGHRS, CDR2 YFSETQ. This CDR3 region has 14 residues. The chain's CDR3 is CASSSQGAGNEQFF. The CDR3 coding sequence is TGCGCCAGCAGCTCTCAGGGGGCGGGCAATGAGCAGTTCTTC.

V is TRBV2 and J is TRBJ2-3; 11 nucleotides match TRBD2. CDR1 is SNHLY, CDR2 FYNNEI, per germline. This CDR3 is built from 15 residues. The V segment lost 6 bases and the J segment 4 bases; nucleotides outside the gene matches: 6. The CDR3 sequence: CASRELAGVPDTQYF. The CDR3 nucleotides read TGTGCCAGCAGAGAACTAGCGGGGGTTCCAGATACGCAGTATTTT.

This chain links TRBV25-1 with TRBJ1-1, with D perhaps matching TRBD1 (5 bases). CDR3 length: 15 residues. Germline loops: CDR1 MGHDK, CDR2 SYGVNS. With 1 base removed from V and 1 base from J, the gap between germline ends came to 10 bases. DNA of the CDR3: TGTGCCAGCAGTGAATCAGTGACAGCGAACACTGAAGCTTTCTTT. Translation gives CASSESVTANTEAFF. Based on the CDR3 plus reference TRBV25-1 and TRBJ1-1, the full variable domain is EADIYQTPRYLVIGTGKKITLECSQTMGHDKMYWYQQDPGMELHLIHYSYGVNSTEKGDLSSESTVSRIRTEHFPLTLESARPSHTSQYLCASSESVTANTEAFFGQGTRLTVV.

In its sample, this clonotype was seen a few times. The CDR3 DNA reads TGTGCCAGCAGTTTCCCAGCCGGAGCCAAAAACATTCAGTACTTC. Translation: CASSFPAGAKNIQYF. The genes are TRBV12-3 or TRBV12-4 and TRBJ2-4; D is unresolved. The CDR3 runs to 15 residues. Trimming shortened V by 3 bases and J by 0 bases, and 9 bases separated the two germline ends.

This clonotype has a count of ten or more. V and J are TRBV7-9 and TRBJ2-7, with unresolved D. The germline V and J ends were trimmed by 1 base and 3 bases, with 7 bases remaining between them. The CDR3 runs 13 residues. Germline V gives CDR1 SEHNR, CDR2 FQNEAQ (reference sequence). CDR3 nucleotide sequence: TGTGCCAGCAGCTTAGGACAAGTCTACGAGCAGTACTTC. As protein: CASSLGQVYEQYF.

This clonotype was recorded a few times. The chain carries TRBV7-2 and TRBJ2-3, with D maybe TRBD1 (6 bases). Germline values: CDR1 SGHTA, CDR2 FQGNSA. This CDR3 has 15 amino acids. V lost 8 bases, J lost 0 bases, and 15 bases lay in between. The CDR3: CASAPQGISTDTQYF. The CDR3 DNA is TGTGCCAGCGCCCCCCAGGGGATCAGCACAGATACGCAGTATTTT.

This clonotype came up many times. V and J are TRBV5-1 and TRBJ2-5; 7 bases are a match to TRBD1. The CDR3 loop spans 14 amino acids. V lost 0 bases, J lost 4 bases, and 3 bases stayed unmatched. Per germline, CDR1 SGHRS and CDR2 YFSETQ. CDR3 protein: CASSLGQGRETQYF. In DNA form, the CDR3 reads TGCGCCAGCAGCTTGGGACAGGGAAGAGAGACCCAGTACTTC.

The chain employs TRBV29-1 and TRBJ1-2; unclear D gene. The CDR3 has 11 amino acids. CDR1 and CDR2 (germline): SQVTM, ANQGSEA. The V end was cut by 4 bases, the J end by 3 bases, with 6 bases between. CDR3 protein: CSVVRDYGYTF. The DNA of the CDR3 is TGCAGCGTTGTGAGGGACTATGGCTACACCTTC. The whole variable domain, remainder taken from reference TRBV29-1 and TRBJ1-2, is SAVISQKPSRDICQRGTSLTIQCQVDSQVTMMFWYRQQPGQSLTLIATANQGSEATYESGFVIDKFPISRPNLTFSTLTVSNMSPEDSSIYLCSVVRDYGYTFGSGTRLTVV.

In its sample, this clonotype was seen a few times. This chain connects TRBV20-1 to TRBJ1-3, with D perhaps TRBD1 (6 bases). In germline, CDR1 is DFQATT, CDR2 SNEGSKA (reference sequence). The CDR3 extends over 13 amino acids. The CDR3, as DNA: TGCACCGCAAGGGGGGGAAAGGGAAACACCATATATTTT. Protein product: CTARGGKGNTIYF.

There are many counts of this clonotype. The rearrangement links TRBV7-2 to TRBJ2-2; D remains unclear. V gave up 1 base and J gave up 0 bases, with 6 bases separating them. From germline, CDR1 is SGHTA and CDR2 FQGNSA. The CDR3 contains 15 residues. The CDR3 is CASSLGPSNTGELFF. The CDR3 nucleotides read TGTGCCAGCAGCTTAGGTCCCTCGAACACCGGGGAGCTGTTTTTT.

The chain employs TRBV7-8 and TRBJ2-1; possibly TRBD2 for D (5 bases). CDR3 size: 15 residues. CDR1 SGHVS and CDR2 FQNEAQ come from the germline V gene. V was clipped by 2 bases and J by 6 bases, with 14 bases between them. The CDR3 sequence: CASSLILGSTNEQFF. Written as DNA, the CDR3 is TGTGCCAGCAGCTTAATTTTAGGGAGCACCAATGAGCAGTTCTTC.

The V call is TRBV12-3 or TRBV12-4, the J call TRBJ2-2; TRBD1 matches 9 bases. J was trimmed by 1 base and V by 5 bases; bases with no gene match: 5. The CDR3 runs 16 residues. The CDR3 nucleotides are TGTGCCAGCAGTGTCCACAGGGGGCGGAACACCGGGGAGCTGTTTTTT. As protein: CASSVHRGRNTGELFF.

This clonotype was recorded many times. V and J are TRBV12-3 or TRBV12-4 and TRBJ2-7; D might be TRBD1 or TRBD2, each matching 5 bases. The CDR3 contains 15 residues. The V end was cut by 3 bases, the J end by 1 base, with 13 bases between. CDR3 region: CASSFSRGLSYEQYF. As DNA, the CDR3 is TGTGCCAGCAGTTTTTCGAGGGGCCTTTCCTACGAGCAGTACTTC.

In this sample, this clonotype turned up a few times. This rearrangement joins TRBV3-1 to TRBJ1-1; the D gene is possibly TRBD1 (5 bases). V lost 1 base and J 9 bases, leaving 18 bases between the germline ends. Germline CDR1 is LGHDT and CDR2 is YNNKEL (reference sequence). The CDR3 consists of 15 residues. CDR3 nucleotides: TGTGCCAGCAGCCAAGTCGGGTGGGGAGGGGCCCAAGCTTTCTTT. Translation gives CASSQVGWGGAQAFF.

The CDR3 loop is CASSSRDRVGEQYF. The CDR3 region has the DNA TGCGCCAGCAGCTCCCGGGACAGGGTAGGCGAGCAGTACTTC. This chain connects TRBV5-1 to TRBJ2-7, with 9 bases lining up with TRBD1. Germline values: CDR1 SGHRS, CDR2 YFSETQ. V was pared by 3 bases and J by 6 bases, with 7 bases of the junction left unmatched. The CDR3 runs 14 residues.

This clonotype occurred many times. This chain uses TRBV7-2 with TRBJ1-2; D uncertain. The germline V gene encodes CDR1 SGHTA and CDR2 FQGNSA. This CDR3 spans 15 amino acids. Trimming shortened V by 1 base and J by 0 bases, and 9 bases separated the two germline ends. The CDR3: CASSLDRGSNYGYTF. The CDR3, as DNA: TGTGCCAGCAGCTTAGATCGGGGTTCTAACTATGGCTACACCTTC.

This chain links TRBV15 with TRBJ1-1; TRBD1 is a possible D gene (6 bases). Trimming removed 4 bases from V and 5 bases from J, with 8 bases in between. The CDR3 has 12 amino acids. Germline V gene data show CDR1 as LNHNV and CDR2 as YYDKDF (reference sequence). The CDR3 reads CATSIGGTEAFF. The CDR3 DNA reads TGTGCCACCAGCATAGGGGGTACTGAAGCTTTCTTT.

The V gene is TRBV24-1, the J gene TRBJ2-2; D is ambiguous. V was trimmed by 4 bases and J by 6 bases, leaving 11 bases between them. CDR1 and CDR2 from the germline V gene are KGHDR and SFDVKD. This CDR3 has 14 amino acids. This CDR3 reads CATSDPHMAGELFF. CDR3 sequence (DNA): TGTGCCACCAGTGACCCCCACATGGCCGGGGAGCTGTTTTTT.

The gene calls are TRBV5-1 and TRBJ1-1; D remains unclear. V gave up 0 bases and J gave up 1 base, with 10 bases separating them. Germline CDR1 reads SGHRS; CDR2 reads YFSETQ. This CDR3 spans 15 amino acids. In DNA, the CDR3 is TGCGCCAGCAGCTTGGGGGGTCAGACGAACACTGAAGCTTTCTTT. Its protein product is CASSLGGQTNTEAFF.

The CDR3 bases are TGTGCCAGCAGCTCTCCCATACTAGCGGGAGAAAGCAATGAGCAGTTCTTC. Its protein is CASSSPILAGESNEQFF. The J gene is TRBJ2-1, the V gene TRBV7-2, with 11 bases fitting TRBD2. The germline V gene has CDR1 SGHTA and CDR2 FQGNSA. The V gene end was trimmed by 4 bases and the J gene end by 6 bases; junction bases not matched to a gene: 11. CDR3 length: 17 amino acids.

This sequence joins TRBV30 and TRBJ2-7; D could derive from TRBD1 or TRBD2 (5 bases each). Trimming left V 5 bases short and J 2 bases short, with 16 bases between. Germline CDR1 reads GTSNPN; CDR2 reads SVGIG (reference sequence). The CDR3 consists of 14 residues. In DNA, the CDR3 is TGTGCCTGGGGGGGACCCGCCGGGACCTACGAGCAGTACTTC. Protein product: CAWGGPAGTYEQYF.

A few counts support this clonotype. V usage is TRBV5-1 and J usage is TRBJ2-7, with D maybe TRBD1 (6 bases). This CDR3 region has 16 residues. V lost 0 bases, J lost 3 bases, and 16 bases lay in between. Germline CDR1 and CDR2: SGHRS and YFSETQ. The CDR3 here is CASSLVSGQKIYEQYF. CDR3 in DNA: TGCGCCAGCAGCTTGGTCTCTGGACAGAAGATCTACGAGCAGTACTTC.

The rearrangement links TRBV28 to TRBJ2-2, with D unresolved. This CDR3 has 15 residues. The V gene lost 2 bases and the J gene lost 6 bases, with 13 bases spanning the gap. From germline, CDR1 is MDHEN and CDR2 SYDVKM. DNA of the CDR3: TGTGCCAGCAGTTTACCCGGATCCGCGGCCGGGGAGCTGTTTTTT. Amino acids: CASSLPGSAAGELFF.

The CDR3: CASNSGGGLGTEAFF. Here the CDR3 DNA reads TGTGCCAGCAACTCGGGAGGGGGCTTGGGGACTGAAGCTTTCTTT. V gene TRBV27 combines with J gene TRBJ1-1; 7 bases match TRBD1. Germline CDR1 reads MNHEY; CDR2 reads SMNVEV (reference sequence). The V segment lost 7 bases and the J segment 5 bases; nucleotides outside the gene matches: 13. This CDR3 spans 15 amino acids.

V gene TRBV10-2 combines with J gene TRBJ2-1, with D possibly being TRBD1 (5 bases). V gave up 3 bases and J gave up 1 base, with 10 bases separating them. Germline CDR1 is WSHSY and CDR2 is SAAADI. The CDR3 runs to 15 residues. CDR3 DNA: TGCGCCAGCAGTGACCAGGGCACATCCTACAATGAGCAGTTCTTC. Protein: CASSDQGTSYNEQFF.

The CDR3 reads CASSFSSNTGELFF. The CDR3 DNA follows: TGCGCCAGCAGCTTTTCCAGCAACACCGGGGAGCTGTTTTTT. This chain connects TRBV5-1 to TRBJ2-2; D ambiguous. Trimming removed 2 bases from V and 2 bases from J, with 7 bases in between. This CDR3 contains 14 residues. CDR1 is SGHRS and CDR2 is YFSETQ in the germline V gene. Drawing the rest from reference TRBV5-1 and TRBJ2-2, the complete variable domain is KAGVTQTPRYLIKTRGQQVTLSCSPISGHRSVSWYQQTPGQGLQFLFEYFSETQRNKGNFPGRFSGRQFSNSRSEMNVSTLELGDSALYLCASSFSSNTGELFFGEGSRLTVL.